The entry below describes one T cell receptor (beta chain). No antigen is known for it. With 60 Vbeta and 13 Jbeta primers, the PCR was carried out. Authors' data handling: Unique TCR beta chains totaled some 80 million in a later count, with approximately 10 million of them shared. Assay: immunoSEQ multiplex PCR; the TCRdb copy retains only in-frame clones and omits some. V and J calls and clone size follow that table, whereas D and trimming were derived from the DNA. The sample comprises around 33,000 clones, 40% to 45% of which are singletons, and roughly 2% rests with the top ten. These data originate in a study of cytomegalovirus exposure and HLA in healthy donors. Trimming removed 5 bases at V and 2 bases at J, with 22 bases between. CDR3 length equals 17 residues. Germline values: CDR1 SGHTA, CDR2 FQGNSA. Study-wide findings and caveats: When the data were analyzed later, several of the most significant clusters appeared to be linked to common viral pathogens. With DRB1 most and HLA-C fewest, TCR association rates differed between HLA loci in a later analysis.

V gene TRBV7-2 combines with J gene TRBJ2-7; D may be TRBD1 (7 bases). The sequenced sample consisted of PBMCs. The origin of this receptor is a woman between 45 and 60 years old in good health and CMV-seronegative. CDR3: CASSRTRGAGATYEQYF. DNA for the CDR3: TGTGCCAGCAGCCGTACCAGGGGGGCAGGAGCTACCTACGAGCAGTACTTC.